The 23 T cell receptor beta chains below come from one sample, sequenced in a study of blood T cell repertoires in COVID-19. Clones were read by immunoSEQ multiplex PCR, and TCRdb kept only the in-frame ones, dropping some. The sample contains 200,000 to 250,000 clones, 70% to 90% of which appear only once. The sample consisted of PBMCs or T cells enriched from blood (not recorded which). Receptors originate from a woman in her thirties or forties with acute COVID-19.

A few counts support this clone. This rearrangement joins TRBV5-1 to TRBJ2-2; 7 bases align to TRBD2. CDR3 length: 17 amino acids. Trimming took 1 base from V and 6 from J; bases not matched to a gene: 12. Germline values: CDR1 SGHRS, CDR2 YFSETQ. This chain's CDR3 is CASSLSTGGIPAGELFF. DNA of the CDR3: TGCGCCAGCAGCTTGTCTACGGGGGGAATCCCCGCCGGGGAGCTGTTTTTT.

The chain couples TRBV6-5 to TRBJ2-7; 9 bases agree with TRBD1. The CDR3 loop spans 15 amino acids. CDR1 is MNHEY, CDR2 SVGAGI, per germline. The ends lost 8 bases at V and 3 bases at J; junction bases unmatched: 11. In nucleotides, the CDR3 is TGTGCCAGCCGAAGTGAGGGACAGGGATACTACGAGCAGTACTTC. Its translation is CASRSEGQGYYEQYF.

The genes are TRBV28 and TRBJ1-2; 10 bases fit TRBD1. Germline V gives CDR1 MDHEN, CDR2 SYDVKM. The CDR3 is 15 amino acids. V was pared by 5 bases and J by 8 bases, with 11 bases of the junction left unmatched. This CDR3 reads CASSLPWGTGDGYTF. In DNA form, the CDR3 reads TGTGCCAGCAGTCTCCCATGGGGGACAGGGGACGGCTACACCTTC.

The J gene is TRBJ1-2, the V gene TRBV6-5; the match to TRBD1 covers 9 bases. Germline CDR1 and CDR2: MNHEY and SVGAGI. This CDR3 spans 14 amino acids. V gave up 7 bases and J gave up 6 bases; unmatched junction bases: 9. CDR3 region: CASINAGTGNGYTF. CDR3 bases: TGTGCCAGCATCAACGCCGGGACAGGGAATGGCTACACCTTC.

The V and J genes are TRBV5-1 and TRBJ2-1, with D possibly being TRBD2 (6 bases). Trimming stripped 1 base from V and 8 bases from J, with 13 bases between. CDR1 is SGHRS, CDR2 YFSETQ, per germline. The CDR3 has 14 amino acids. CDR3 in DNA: TGCGCCAGCAGCTTGTCCCGCGGGAACCATGAGCAGTTCTTC. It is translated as CASSLSRGNHEQFF.

In nucleotides, the CDR3 is TGTGCCAGCAGCCAAGGGCCCGGGGAGCTGTTTTTT. This codes for CASSQGPGELFF. The gene calls are TRBV3-1 (or the pseudogene TRBV3-2) and TRBJ2-2; no definite D call. Per the germline V gene, CDR1 is LGHDT and CDR2 is YNNKEL (reference sequence). V was clipped by 1 base and J by 6 bases, with 3 bases between them. The CDR3 contains 12 residues.

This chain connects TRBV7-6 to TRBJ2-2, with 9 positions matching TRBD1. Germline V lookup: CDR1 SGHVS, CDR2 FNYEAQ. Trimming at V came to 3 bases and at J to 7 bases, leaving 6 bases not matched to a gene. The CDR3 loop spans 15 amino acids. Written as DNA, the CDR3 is TGTGCCAGCAGCTTCATACAGGGGGCTGGCGGGGAGCTGTTTTTT. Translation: CASSFIQGAGGELFF.

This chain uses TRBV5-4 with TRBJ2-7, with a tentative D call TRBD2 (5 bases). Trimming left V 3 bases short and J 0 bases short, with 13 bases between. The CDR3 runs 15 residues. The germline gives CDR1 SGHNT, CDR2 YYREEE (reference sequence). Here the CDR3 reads CASSYGVAGSYEQYF. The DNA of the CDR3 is TGTGCCAGCAGCTATGGGGTGGCGGGCTCCTACGAGCAGTACTTC.

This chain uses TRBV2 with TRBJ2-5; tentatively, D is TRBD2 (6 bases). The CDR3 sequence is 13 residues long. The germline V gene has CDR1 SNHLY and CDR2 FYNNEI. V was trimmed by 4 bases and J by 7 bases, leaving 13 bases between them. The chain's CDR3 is CASSVQVEGTQYF. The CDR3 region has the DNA TGTGCCAGCAGTGTTCAGGTGGAGGGGACCCAGTACTTC.

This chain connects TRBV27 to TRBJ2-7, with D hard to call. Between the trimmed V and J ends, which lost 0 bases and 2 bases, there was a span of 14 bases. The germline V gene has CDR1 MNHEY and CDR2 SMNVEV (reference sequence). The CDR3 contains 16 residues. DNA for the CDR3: TGTGCCAGCAGTTTATCGGCTTTGGGCAGTACCTACGAGCAGTACTTC. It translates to CASSLSALGSTYEQYF.

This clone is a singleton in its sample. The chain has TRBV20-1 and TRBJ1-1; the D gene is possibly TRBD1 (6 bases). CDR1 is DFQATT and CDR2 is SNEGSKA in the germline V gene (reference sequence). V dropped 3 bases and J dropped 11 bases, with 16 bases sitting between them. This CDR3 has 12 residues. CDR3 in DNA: TGCAGTGCTAGTTTTAGGGGGGGAGATGCTTTCTTT. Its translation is CSASFRGGDAFF.

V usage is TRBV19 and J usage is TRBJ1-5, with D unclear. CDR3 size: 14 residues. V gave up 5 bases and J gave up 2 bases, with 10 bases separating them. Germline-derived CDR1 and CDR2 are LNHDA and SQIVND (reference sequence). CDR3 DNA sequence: TGTGCCAGTAGTCCCGGGTCGGGCAATCAGCCCCAGCATTTT. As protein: CASSPGSGNQPQHF.

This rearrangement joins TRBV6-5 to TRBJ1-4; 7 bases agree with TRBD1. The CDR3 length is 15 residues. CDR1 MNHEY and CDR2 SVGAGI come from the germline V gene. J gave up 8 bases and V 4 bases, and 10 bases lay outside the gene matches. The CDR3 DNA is TGTGCCAGCAGTTCAACAATAGGGGGCAGCGAAAAACTGTTTTTT. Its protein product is CASSSTIGGSEKLFF.

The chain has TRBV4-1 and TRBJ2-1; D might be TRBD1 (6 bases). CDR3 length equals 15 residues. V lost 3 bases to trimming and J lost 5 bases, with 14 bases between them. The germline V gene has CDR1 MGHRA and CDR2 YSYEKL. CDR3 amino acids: CASSHVGQKHNEQFF. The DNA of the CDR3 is TGCGCCAGCAGCCACGTAGGACAGAAGCACAATGAGCAGTTCTTC.

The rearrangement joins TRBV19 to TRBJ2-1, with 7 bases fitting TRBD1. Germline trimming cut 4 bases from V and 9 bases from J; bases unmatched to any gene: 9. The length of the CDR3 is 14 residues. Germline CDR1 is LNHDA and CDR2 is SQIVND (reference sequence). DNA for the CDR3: TGTGCCAGTAGTACCCAGATAGGGGGCTCTGAGCAGTTCTTC. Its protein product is CASSTQIGGSEQFF.

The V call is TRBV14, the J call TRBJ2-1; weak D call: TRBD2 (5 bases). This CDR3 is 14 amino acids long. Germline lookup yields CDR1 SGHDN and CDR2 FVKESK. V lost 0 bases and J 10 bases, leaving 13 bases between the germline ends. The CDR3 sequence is CASSQELTIEEQFF. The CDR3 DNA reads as TGTGCCAGCAGCCAAGAGTTGACTATCGAGGAGCAGTTCTTC.

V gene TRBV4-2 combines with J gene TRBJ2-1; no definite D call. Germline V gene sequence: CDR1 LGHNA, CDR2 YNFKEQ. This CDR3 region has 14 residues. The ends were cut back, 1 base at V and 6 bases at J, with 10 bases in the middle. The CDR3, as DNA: TGTGCCAGCAGCCAAGCGCCGTATAGCAATGAGCAGTTCTTC. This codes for CASSQAPYSNEQFF.

Here the CDR3 reads CASSLSRWTGYGEQYF. CDR3 nucleotides: TGTGCCAGTAGTTTATCCCGTTGGACAGGATATGGCGAGCAGTACTTC. The chain joins TRBV19 to TRBJ2-7; 7 bases line up with TRBD1. Germline CDR1 and CDR2: LNHDA and SQIVND (reference sequence). CDR3 length equals 16 residues. V gave up 5 bases and J gave up 6 bases; unmatched junction bases: 16.

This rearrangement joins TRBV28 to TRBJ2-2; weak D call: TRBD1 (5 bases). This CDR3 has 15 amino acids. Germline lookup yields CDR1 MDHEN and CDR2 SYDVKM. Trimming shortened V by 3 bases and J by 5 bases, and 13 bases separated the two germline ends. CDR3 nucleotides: TGTGCCAGCAGTTTCGAACAACCAGGGACCGGGGAGCTGTTTTTT. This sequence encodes CASSFEQPGTGELFF.

The CDR3 DNA is TGTGCCAGCAGCTTTTTTGCGGGAGGGCCTCGAAGCTACAATGAGCAGTTCTTC. Protein product: CASSFFAGGPRSYNEQFF. The rearrangement uses TRBV5-4 and TRBJ2-1, with TRBD2 matching over 9 bases. Germline V CDR1 and CDR2: SGHNT, YYREEE (reference sequence). V dropped 2 bases and J dropped 3; count of bases not matched to a gene: 12. The CDR3 runs 18 residues.

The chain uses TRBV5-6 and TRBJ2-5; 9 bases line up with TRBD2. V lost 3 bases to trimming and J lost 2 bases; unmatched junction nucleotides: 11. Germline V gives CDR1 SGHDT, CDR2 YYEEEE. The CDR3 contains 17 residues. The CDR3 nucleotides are TGTGCCAGCAGCTGGAGGGTAGCGGGAGAGAATCAAGAGACCCAGTACTTC. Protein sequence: CASSWRVAGENQETQYF.

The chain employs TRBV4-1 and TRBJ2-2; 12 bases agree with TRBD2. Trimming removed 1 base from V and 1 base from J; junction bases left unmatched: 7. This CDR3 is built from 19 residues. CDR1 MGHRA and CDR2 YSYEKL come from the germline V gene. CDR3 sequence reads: CASSQATRLAGVNTGELFF. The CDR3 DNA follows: TGCGCCAGCAGCCAAGCGACCAGACTAGCGGGAGTGAACACCGGGGAGCTGTTTTTT.

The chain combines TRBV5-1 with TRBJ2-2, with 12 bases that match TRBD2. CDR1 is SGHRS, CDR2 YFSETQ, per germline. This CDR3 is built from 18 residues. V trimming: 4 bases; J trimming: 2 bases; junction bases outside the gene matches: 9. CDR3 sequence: CASSTLLAGGTNTGELFF. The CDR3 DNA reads TGCGCCAGCAGCACCTTACTAGCGGGGGGCACAAACACCGGGGAGCTGTTTTTT. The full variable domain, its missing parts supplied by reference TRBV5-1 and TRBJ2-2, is KAGVTQTPRYLIKTRGQQVTLSCSPISGHRSVSWYQQTPGQGLQFLFEYFSETQRNKGNFPGRFSGRQFSNSRSEMNVSTLELGDSALYLCASSTLLAGGTNTGELFFGEGSRLTVL.